Listed below are T cell receptor beta chains from one sample, sequenced in a study of T-cell memory formation after mild COVID-19. TCRdb itself ran the 5' RACE reads through MiXCR, one entry per CDR3 protein. The repertoire holds fewer than 350,000 distinct CDR3 sequences, with less than 20% as singletons. The material sequenced was PBMCs or a T cell subset sorted from them (not recorded which). The receptor source for this set is a man aged 18 to 30 who had mild COVID-19 (a few samples of this study predate the infection). Cell type and time point are not known. The CDR3 runs from the conserved cysteine through the conserved F or W. Each record gives: CDR3 protein, CDR3 DNA, CDR3 length, J gene, clone size, D gene, V gene. The D gene is left open where the match is weak. Some rows mark clone size as missing; the rest say once, few, many or name a class of expanded clone.

CASERGETQYF,TGTGCCAGCGAGCGTGGGGAGACCCAGTACTTC,11,TRBJ2-5,.,.,TRBV7-9
CASRGSLGETQYF,TGTGCCAGCAGAGGATCATTGGGAGAGACCCAGTACTTC,13,TRBJ2-5,.,.,TRBV12-3/TRBV12-4
CASSQLRGVTEAFF,TGTGCCAGCAGCCAACTTCGCGGCGTCACTGAAGCTTTCTTT,14,TRBJ1-1,.,.,TRBV7-8
CASSLQGAYEQYF,TGTGCCAGCAGCTTGCAGGGAGCCTACGAGCAGTACTTC,13,TRBJ2-7,many,.,TRBV5-6
CASSQDAAGGRETQYF,TGCGCCAGCAGCCAAGATGCGGCGGGGGGCCGGGAGACCCAGTACTTC,16,TRBJ2-5,few,TRBD2,TRBV4-3
CASRLQGTGELFF,TGTGCCAGCAGACTTCAGGGTACCGGGGAGCTGTTTTTT,13,TRBJ2-2,.,.,TRBV6-6
CASSLGLAVNTGELFF,TGTGCCAGCAGTTTAGGGCTAGCGGTTAACACCGGGGAGCTGTTTTTT,16,TRBJ2-2,.,TRBD2,TRBV12-3/TRBV12-4
CASSPNRNSYSNQPQHF,TGTGCCAGCAGCCCGAACCGCAATTCCTACAGCAATCAGCCCCAGCATTTT,17,TRBJ1-5,many,.,TRBV7-8
CSVADRLSYGYTF,TGCAGCGTTGCGGACAGGTTGAGCTATGGCTACACCTTC,13,TRBJ1-2,few,TRBD1,TRBV29-1
CASSSQGAGEKLFF,TGTGCCAGCAGTTCGCAGGGGGCGGGCGAAAAACTGTTTTTT,14,TRBJ1-4,few,TRBD1,TRBV12-3/TRBV12-4
CASGVLGDGYTF,TGTGCCAGCGGCGTCTTAGGGGACGGCTACACCTTC,12,TRBJ1-2,few,.,TRBV12-3/TRBV12-4
CSARGQKTYEQYF,TGCAGTGCTAGGGGACAGAAGACCTACGAGCAGTACTTC,13,TRBJ2-7,.,TRBD1,TRBV20-1
CSVDEGRTTRTDTQYF,TGCAGCGTTGATGAGGGCAGAACTACGCGCACAGATACGCAGTATTTT,16,TRBJ2-3,.,.,TRBV29-1
CASSSALGTGGTYEQYF,TGTGCCAGCAGTTCCGCCCTGGGGACAGGGGGAACCTACGAGCAGTACTTC,17,TRBJ2-7,.,TRBD1,TRBV6-2/TRBV6-3
CASTPFRQGETQYF,TGTGCCAGCACCCCCTTTAGACAGGGGGAGACCCAGTACTTC,14,TRBJ2-5,.,TRBD1,TRBV7-9
CASSPASFETQYF,TGCGCCAGCAGCCCCGCCTCTTTTGAGACCCAGTACTTC,13,TRBJ2-5,.,.,TRBV5-1
CASSYGTGYTGELFF,TGCGCCAGCAGCTATGGGACAGGGTACACCGGGGAGCTGTTTTTT,15,TRBJ2-2,few,TRBD1,TRBV5-1
CASSKGKGPRDRYQETQYF,TGTGCCAGCAGCAAAGGAAAAGGGCCCCGGGACAGGTACCAAGAGACCCAGTACTTC,19,TRBJ2-5,many,.,TRBV21-1
CASSPDRGDSPLHF,TGTGCCAGCAGTCCCGACAGGGGAGATTCACCCCTCCACTTT,14,TRBJ1-6,few,TRBD1,TRBV27
CASSLGFRGTNEKLFF,TGTGCCAGCAGCTTAGGTTTCAGGGGAACTAATGAAAAACTGTTTTTT,16,TRBJ1-4,.,.,TRBV7-9
CASSLDPRGSNQPQHF,TGTGCCAGCAGCTTAGACCCTCGGGGGAGCAATCAGCCCCAGCATTTT,16,TRBJ1-5,.,.,TRBV7-8
CASSSSGGGRYEQYF,TGTGCCAGCAGCTCAAGCGGGGGGGGCCGCTACGAGCAGTACTTC,15,TRBJ2-7,.,TRBD2,TRBV7-2
CASSRDLAARSSTDTQYF,TGTGCCAGCAGCAGGGACCTAGCTGCCCGGTCTAGCACAGATACGCAGTATTTT,18,TRBJ2-3,.,.,TRBV9
CASSLSGMNTEAFF,TGCGCCAGCAGCTTGTCGGGCATGAACACTGAAGCTTTCTTT,14,TRBJ1-1,many,.,TRBV5-1
CATSRADRGGYEQYF,TGTGCCACCAGCCGCGCGGATAGGGGGGGCTACGAGCAGTACTTC,15,TRBJ2-7,.,.,TRBV15
CASSHRDRTTDTQYF,TGTGCCAGCAGTCACCGGGACAGAACCACAGATACGCAGTATTTT,15,TRBJ2-3,.,TRBD1,TRBV14
CASTDRGDTQYF,TGTGCCAGCACGGACAGGGGCGATACGCAGTATTTT,12,TRBJ2-3,few,TRBD1,TRBV12-3/TRBV12-4
CATTRDRGSDEQFF,TGTGCCACCACCCGGGACAGGGGTAGCGATGAGCAGTTCTTC,14,TRBJ2-1,.,TRBD1,TRBV19
CASSLGLAPEQFF,TGTGCCAGCAGTTTGGGGCTGGCCCCCGAGCAGTTCTTC,13,TRBJ2-1,.,.,TRBV12-3/TRBV12-4
CASSQDPTSGYEQYF,TGTGCCAGCAGCCAAGATCCGACTAGCGGTTACGAGCAGTACTTC,15,TRBJ2-7,few,TRBD2,TRBV3-1
CSAGGGIEQPQHF,TGCAGTGCTGGTGGGGGGATCGAACAGCCCCAGCATTTT,13,TRBJ1-5,few,.,TRBV20-1
CASSVDRPGRDGYTF,TGTGCCAGCAGCGTAGACCGGCCTGGGCGTGATGGCTACACCTTC,15,TRBJ1-2,.,.,TRBV7-2
CASSQGGFPADTQYF,TGTGCCAGCAGCCAGGGAGGATTCCCGGCAGATACGCAGTATTTT,15,TRBJ2-3,many,.,TRBV7-2
CASSLWGNTIYF,TGTGCCAGCAGCCTGTGGGGGAACACCATATATTTT,12,TRBJ1-3,few,.,TRBV5-6
CASSFGTGKYGYTF,TGTGCCAGCAGCTTTGGGACAGGGAAGTATGGCTACACCTTC,14,TRBJ1-2,.,TRBD1,TRBV7-9
CASSLLGSRSYGYTF,TGTGCCAGCAGCTTATTAGGTTCCAGGAGCTACGGCTACACCTTC,15,TRBJ1-2,few,.,TRBV7-8
CASSYGPYNEQFF,TGTGCCAGCAGTTACGGGCCCTACAATGAGCAGTTCTTC,13,TRBJ2-1,.,.,TRBV6-5
CASSLRDRVTLTF,TGTGCCAGCAGCTTGAGGGACAGGGTGACTCTCACCTTC,13,TRBJ1-2,.,TRBD1,TRBV5-6
CASSLAFQGKYEQYF,TGTGCCAGCAGCTTAGCGTTTCAGGGAAAGTACGAGCAGTACTTC,15,TRBJ2-7,few,.,TRBV7-8
CASSYGRFTEAFF,TGTGCCAGCAGTTACGGTCGGTTCACTGAAGCTTTCTTT,13,TRBJ1-1,few,.,TRBV6-2/TRBV6-3
CASSQGGGVRDYNEQFF,TGCGCCAGCAGCCAAGGAGGGGGGGTGCGCGATTACAATGAGCAGTTCTTC,17,TRBJ2-1,few,.,TRBV4-1
CASSLSRGQHGYTF,TGTGCCAGCAGTTTATCGAGGGGACAGCATGGCTACACCTTC,14,TRBJ1-2,.,TRBD1,TRBV27
CSVEVTTENTEAFF,TGCAGCGTTGAAGTTACGACAGAAAACACTGAAGCTTTCTTT,14,TRBJ1-1,.,.,TRBV29-1
CASSLRGTSGGSRDIQYF,TGTGCCAGCAGCTTACGCGGGACTAGCGGGGGGAGCAGGGACATTCAGTACTTC,18,TRBJ2-4,few,TRBD2,TRBV7-8
CSVREDRDELFF,TGCAGCGTTAGGGAGGACAGGGACGAACTGTTTTTT,12,TRBJ1-4,.,TRBD1,TRBV29-1
CASSYQPLRDSHNYGYTF,TGTGCCAGCAGTTACCAACCCCTCCGGGACAGTCATAACTATGGCTACACCTTC,18,TRBJ1-2,.,TRBD1,TRBV6-5
CASIASRNSYNEQFF,TGTGCCAGCATAGCTTCAAGGAACTCCTACAATGAGCAGTTCTTC,15,TRBJ2-1,.,.,TRBV2
CASSIGVGELNEQFF,TGTGCCAGCAGCATAGGAGTGGGGGAATTGAATGAGCAGTTCTTC,15,TRBJ2-1,few,.,TRBV11-2
CASSPPGRVNQPQHF,TGTGCCAGCAGTCCCCCCGGCCGGGTGAATCAGCCCCAGCATTTT,15,TRBJ1-5,few,.,TRBV28
CASTGTLGETQYF,TGCGCCAGCACTGGGACGTTAGGAGAGACCCAGTACTTC,13,TRBJ2-5,many,.,TRBV5-1
CASSWTVAKNIQYF,TGTGCCAGCAGTTGGACAGTAGCCAAAAACATTCAGTACTTC,14,TRBJ2-4,.,.,TRBV12-3/TRBV12-4